These T cell receptor beta chains were read from a single sample in a study of blood T cell repertoires in COVID-19. Method: immunoSEQ multiplex PCR; TCRdb's copy keeps in-frame clones and lacks some. The top ten hold just under 7% of the sample, which has some 300,000 clones, approximately 90% seen once. What was sequenced was peripheral blood. Receptors were obtained from a woman in her twenties or thirties who had recovered from COVID-19. Each CDR3 is given with its conserved first and last residue. The order of the fields is J gene, D gene, V gene, clone size, CDR3 DNA, CDR3 protein. A D gene is named only where the DNA matches it firmly. Part of the rows lack a size; the others show once, few, many or a class for expanded clones.

J: TRBJ1-3
D: -
V: TRBV18
size: -
DNA: TGTGCCAGCTCAGCAACAGGACCCTCTGGAAACACCATATATTTT
CDR3: CASSATGPSGNTIYF

J: TRBJ1-3
D: -
V: TRBV15
size: -
DNA: TGTGCCACCAGCAGAGATCTCATCCCGGCAGGCGGAAACACCATATATTTT
CDR3: CATSRDLIPAGGNTIYF

J: TRBJ2-5
D: -
V: TRBV6-5
size: -
DNA: TGTGCCAGCAGTATCAGGGGCGGGGAGACCCAGTACTTC
CDR3: CASSIRGGETQYF

J: TRBJ1-2
D: TRBD1
V: TRBV27
size: -
DNA: TGTGCCAGCGCTGACAGGGACTATGGCTACACCTTC
CDR3: CASADRDYGYTF

J: TRBJ1-3
D: -
V: TRBV6-5
size: once
DNA: TGTGCCAGCAAAGAAAACAGCTCTGGAAACACCATATATTTT
CDR3: CASKENSSGNTIYF

J: TRBJ1-1
D: -
V: TRBV5-1
size: -
DNA: TGCGCCAGCAGCTTGCGGGGTTACATGAACACTGAAGCTTTCTTT
CDR3: CASSLRGYMNTEAFF

J: TRBJ1-2
D: TRBD1
V: TRBV18
size: -
DNA: TGTGCCAGCTCGGGACAGGAGTCGAAGGGCTACACCTTC
CDR3: CASSGQESKGYTF

J: TRBJ2-7
D: TRBD1
V: TRBV7-3
size: -
DNA: TGTGCCAGCAGCTTATCCTTCGGGACAGGGGCCGAGCAGTACTTC
CDR3: CASSLSFGTGAEQYF

J: TRBJ1-5
D: -
V: TRBV28
size: -
DNA: TGTGCCAGCAGTTCCACTGTTCAGCCCCAGCATTTT
CDR3: CASSSTVQPQHF

J: TRBJ1-3
D: TRBD1
V: TRBV3-1/TRBV3-2
size: -
DNA: TGTGCCAGCGGGGACAGGGCCGGAAACACCATATATTTT
CDR3: CASGDRAGNTIYF

J: TRBJ1-2
D: -
V: TRBV6-1
size: once
DNA: TGTGCCAGCAGTGAAACAACCGTCTATGGCTACACCTTC
CDR3: CASSETTVYGYTF

J: TRBJ2-5
D: TRBD1
V: TRBV7-9
size: -
DNA: TGTGCCGGGCACGTGGGGGACAGCCTCCAAGAGACCCAGTACTTC
CDR3: CAGHVGDSLQETQYF

J: TRBJ1-6
D: TRBD1
V: TRBV30
size: -
DNA: TGTGCCGCACCGACAGGGGAGATTGGTTCACCCCTCCACTTT
CDR3: CAAPTGEIGSPLHF

J: TRBJ1-1
D: -
V: TRBV10-3
size: -
DNA: TGTGCCATCTCCGGTGATATGAACACTGAAGCTTTCTTT
CDR3: CAISGDMNTEAFF

J: TRBJ1-1
D: TRBD1
V: TRBV19
size: -
DNA: TGTGCCAGTAGTCCACGACAGGGGTGGGAAGTAGAAGCTTTCTTT
CDR3: CASSPRQGWEVEAFF

J: TRBJ1-6
D: -
V: TRBV6-5
size: -
DNA: TGTGCCAGCAGTTACTTCCAGTTGGATAATTCACCCCTCCACTTT
CDR3: CASSYFQLDNSPLHF

J: TRBJ1-1
D: TRBD1
V: TRBV19
size: many
DNA: TGTGCCAGTAGTATCCCCCAGGGGGCGAGTAACACTGAAGCTTTCTTT
CDR3: CASSIPQGASNTEAFF

J: TRBJ1-1
D: -
V: TRBV9
size: -
DNA: TGTGCCAGCAGCGTAGGAGGACAGCTGAACACTGAAGCTTTCTTT
CDR3: CASSVGGQLNTEAFF

J: TRBJ2-1
D: -
V: TRBV4-1
size: -
DNA: TGCGCCAGCAGCCAAGATCACGGACTCGCAGGGGCTGAGCAGTTCTTC
CDR3: CASSQDHGLAGAEQFF

J: TRBJ2-5
D: TRBD1
V: TRBV14
size: -
DNA: TGTGCCAGCAGCCATACCGGGACAGGGGGCCCTTACCAAGAGACCCAGTACTTC
CDR3: CASSHTGTGGPYQETQYF

J: TRBJ1-3
D: -
V: TRBV9
size: -
DNA: TGTGCCAGCACGGGAGCTGGAAACACCATATATTTT
CDR3: CASTGAGNTIYF

J: TRBJ2-7
D: -
V: TRBV3-1/TRBV3-2
size: once
DNA: TGTGCCAGCAGCCAAGGTGGCAGTCTCTACGAGCAGTACTTC
CDR3: CASSQGGSLYEQYF

J: TRBJ2-7
D: TRBD1
V: TRBV2
size: -
DNA: TGTGCCAGCAGTACAGGGACAGTCTACGAGCAGTACTTC
CDR3: CASSTGTVYEQYF

J: TRBJ2-2
D: -
V: TRBV6-5
size: few
DNA: TGTGCCAGCAGTTACAGGGGTGGGACCGGGGAGCTGTTTTTT
CDR3: CASSYRGGTGELFF

J: TRBJ1-5
D: -
V: TRBV6-5
size: -
DNA: TGTGCCAGCTTTGACAATTATCAGTCCCAGCATTTT
CDR3: CASFDNYQSQHF

J: TRBJ1-1
D: TRBD1
V: TRBV7-2
size: -
DNA: TGTGCCAGTCGGGGACAGGTGACTATGAACACTGAAGCTTTCTTT
CDR3: CASRGQVTMNTEAFF

J: TRBJ2-7
D: -
V: TRBV5-1
size: -
DNA: TGCGCCAGCAGCTTGGGGTCAGATACCTACGAGCAGTACTTC
CDR3: CASSLGSDTYEQYF